This T cell receptor beta chain comes out of a study of monozygotic twins with inflammatory bowel disease. Whole-study results and caveats: Researchers report that IBD patients shared fewer clonotypes with others than healthy twins, especially amid disease activity.

This CDR3 spans 15 amino acids. Germline loops: CDR1 MNHEY, CDR2 SVGAGI. TCRdb reprocessed the 5' RACE reads and keeps a single row for each CDR3 protein, giving no DNA. The listing contains 160,000 or so distinct CDR3 sequences. Note on this clonotype: Its matching antigen is unknown.

The chain is built from TRBV6-5 and TRBJ1-2; checking the TCRdb D call of TRBD1 is not possible without DNA. This TCR came from a human donor with ulcerative colitis or Crohn's disease, or a healthy co-twin of an affected twin (not recorded which). Material for sequencing was blood. The CDR3 here is CASSYSPGASYGYTF.